These 9 T cell receptor beta chains share one sample of origin, sequenced in a study of CD8 T cells in Susac syndrome. It was with random hexamers that 0.5 to 1 ug RNA was reverse transcribed. TCRdb reprocessed the immunoSEQ multiplex PCR reads with MiXCR, giving one entry per CDR3 protein. The data hold about 150,000 distinct CDR3 sequences, with 90% to 95% observed a single time. The sequenced sample consisted of CD8+ T cells from PBMCs. These receptors came from a human donor with multiple sclerosis.

This sequence joins TRBV7-9 and TRBJ2-1; the match to TRBD1 covers 9 bases. Germline CDR1 is SEHNR and CDR2 is FQNEAQ (reference sequence). The CDR3 extends over 15 amino acids. The J segment lost 3 bases and the V segment lost 7 bases, leaving 7 bases of the junction unmatched. Written as DNA, the CDR3 is TGTGCCAGCACCCCACCGGGACAGGGCTACAATGAGCAGTTCTTC. Encoded protein: CASTPPGQGYNEQFF.

This clonotype is a singleton in its sample. V usage is TRBV29-1 and J usage is TRBJ2-1; 14 bases line up with TRBD2. The CDR3 extends over 16 amino acids. The junction had 3 bases not matched to a gene; V was cut back by 2 bases and J by 3 bases. In germline, CDR1 is SQVTM, CDR2 ANQGSEA. The CDR3 DNA reads as TGCAGCGTTGAAAGGACTAGCGGGGGGTACTACAATGAGCAGTTCTTC. This codes for CSVERTSGGYYNEQFF.

The CDR3 is CASSFLSGANVLTF. The CDR3 bases are TGTGCCAGCAGCTTCCTATCTGGGGCCAACGTCCTGACTTTC. The chain employs TRBV13 and TRBJ2-6; D unresolved. The germline CDR1 and CDR2 sequences are PRHDT and FYEKMQ (reference sequence). V lost 3 bases and J 1 base, leaving 4 bases between the germline ends. CDR3 length: 14 amino acids.

The V call is TRBV27, the J call TRBJ2-1; D unclear. Trimming cost V 3 bases and J 5 bases, with 17 bases left between them. The CDR3 has 16 amino acids. The germline gives CDR1 MNHEY, CDR2 SMNVEV (reference sequence). CDR3 bases: TGTGCCAGCAGTTTGTTTCGCGGCCCCCTGGACAATGAGCAGTTCTTC. Its protein is CASSLFRGPLDNEQFF.

CDR3 in amino acids: CASQGGYNEQFF. The CDR3 nucleotides read TGTGCCAGCCAGGGCGGCTACAATGAGCAGTTCTTC. The chain couples TRBV2 to TRBJ2-1, with D possibly being TRBD1 (5 bases). The germline CDR1 and CDR2 sequences are SNHLY and FYNNEI. This CDR3 spans 12 amino acids. Deletions cut 8 bases from V and 3 bases from J, with 8 bases between.

The V and J genes are TRBV3-1 and TRBJ1-2; 7 nucleotides align to TRBD1. Losses at the gene ends were 4 bases for V and 4 bases for J; bases not matched to a gene: 9. Germline loops: CDR1 LGHDT, CDR2 YNNKEL (reference sequence). CDR3 size: 15 residues. The CDR3 region is CASSPGEGAGYGYTF. For the CDR3, the DNA is TGTGCCAGCAGCCCGGGGGAGGGGGCTGGCTATGGCTACACCTTC.

The chain joins TRBV9 to TRBJ1-2; 10 positions match TRBD1. CDR1 is SGDLS and CDR2 is YYNGEE in the germline V gene. The CDR3 spans 14 residues. Trimming took 0 bases from V and 5 from J; bases not matched to a gene: 1. CDR3 coding DNA: TGTGCCAGCAGCGTAGGGACAGGGGGGTATGGCTACACCTTC. Its translation: CASSVGTGGYGYTF.

The rearrangement uses TRBV29-1 and TRBJ1-2; tentatively, D is TRBD1 (6 bases). Germline loops: CDR1 SQVTM, CDR2 ANQGSEA. Trimming removed 6 bases at V and 0 bases at J, with 17 bases between. CDR3 length: 15 amino acids. CDR3 region: CSVEGEGETNYGYTF. For the CDR3, the DNA is TGCAGCGTCGAGGGGGAGGGAGAGACTAACTATGGCTACACCTTC.

This CDR3 is CASSPRQGSDEQYF. The CDR3 DNA reads TGTGCCAGCAGCCCCCGACAGGGAAGCGACGAGCAGTACTTC. The V call is TRBV7-9, the J call TRBJ2-7, with 7 nucleotides matching TRBD1. The CDR3 covers 14 residues. Germline V CDR1 and CDR2: SEHNR, FQNEAQ (reference sequence). J lost 5 bases, V lost 5 bases, and 9 bases had no gene match.